The 27 T cell receptor beta chains reported below all come from one sample, sequenced in a study of graft-versus-host responses after intestinal transplantation. Generated by immunoSEQ multiplex PCR, the TCRdb table keeps only in-frame clones and is missing some. The sample includes about 45,000 clones, about 91% of them seen just once. The sequenced sample was PBMCs, obtained 524 days after transplant. Receptors originate from a human patient who received an intestinal transplant, so some T cells may come from the graft donor.

In its sample, this clone was seen once. This sequence joins TRBV7-3 and TRBJ2-3; 14 bases fit TRBD2. Germline V gene data show CDR1 as SGHTA and CDR2 as FQGTGA. The CDR3 covers 17 residues. V lost 5 bases and J lost 5; bases outside the gene matches: 9. CDR3 nucleotide sequence: TGTGCCAGCAGCCCGAGAGGACTAGCGGGAGGAGGAGATACGCAGTATTTT. Encoded protein: CASSPRGLAGGGDTQYF.

The chain carries TRBV7-2 and TRBJ2-7; the match to TRBD2 covers 12 bases. This CDR3 comprises 13 residues. The germline V gene encodes CDR1 SGHTA and CDR2 FQGNSA. With V trimmed by 5 bases and J by 7 bases, 3 bases remained unmatched. In DNA, the CDR3 is TGTGCCAGCAGCCCTCTAGCGGGAGGGGAGCAGTACTTC. Translated: CASSPLAGGEQYF.

This chain joins TRBV7-2 and TRBJ2-3; D perhaps matches TRBD2 (6 bases). Germline values: CDR1 SGHTA, CDR2 FQGNSA. With 3 bases removed from V and 2 bases from J, the gap between germline ends came to 12 bases. The CDR3 contains 15 residues. The CDR3 reads CASSLGGLYTDTQYF. The DNA of the CDR3 is TGTGCCAGCAGCTTGGGAGGACTCTACACAGATACGCAGTATTTT.

J is TRBJ2-7 and V is TRBV6-5, with a tentative D call TRBD1 (5 bases). V lost 6 bases to trimming and J lost 0 bases, with 12 bases between them. Germline lookup yields CDR1 MNHEY and CDR2 SVGAGI. The CDR3 is 14 residues long. The CDR3 bases are TGTGCCAGCAGCCTTTCTCAGGGCTCCTACGAGCAGTACTTC. This sequence encodes CASSLSQGSYEQYF.

The genes are TRBV7-9 and TRBJ1-5; TRBD1 matches at 9 bases. The CDR3 runs 18 residues. The germline gives CDR1 SEHNR, CDR2 FQNEAQ (reference sequence). The trim removed 7 bases at V and 0 bases at J, leaving 13 bases unmatched. CDR3 sequence reads: CASNPPFGQGNSNQPQHF. Here the CDR3 DNA reads TGTGCCAGCAACCCTCCTTTCGGACAGGGGAATAGCAATCAGCCCCAGCATTTT.

This rearrangement joins TRBV29-1 to TRBJ2-3; TRBD2 is a possible D gene (5 bases). V dropped 4 bases and J dropped 1 base, with 12 bases sitting between them. Per germline, CDR1 SQVTM and CDR2 ANQGSEA. This CDR3 spans 14 amino acids. Here the CDR3 reads CSVGVVGGTDTQYF. The DNA for the CDR3 is TGCAGCGTTGGGGTCGTGGGAGGCACAGATACGCAGTATTTT.

The CDR3 bases are TGTGCCAGCAGTATGCCTAGCGGAATCTACGAGCAGTACTTC. It specifies CASSMPSGIYEQYF. This chain links TRBV2 with TRBJ2-7; 7 bases fit TRBD2. Looked up from germline, CDR1 is SNHLY and CDR2 is FYNNEI. CDR3 length: 14 amino acids. V lost 5 bases and J lost 3; bases outside the gene matches: 7. The full variable domain, in which reference TRBV2 and TRBJ2-7 provide the parts outside the CDR3, is EPEVTQTPSHQVTQMGQEVILRCVPISNHLYFYWYRQILGQKVEFLVSFYNNEISEKSEIFDDQFSVERPDGSNFTLKIRSTKLEDSAMYFCASSMPSGIYEQYFGPGTRLTVT.

The gene calls are TRBV5-1 and TRBJ2-3; 8 bases fit TRBD2. With 2 bases clipped from V and 5 bases from J, the junction kept 10 bases outside the gene matches. The CDR3 has 16 residues. CDR1 and CDR2 (germline): SGHRS, YFSETQ. CDR3 region: CASSFGGALLGDTQYF. DNA for the CDR3: TGCGCCAGCAGCTTCGGGGGGGCGCTCCTCGGAGATACGCAGTATTTT. The full variable domain, in which reference TRBV5-1 and TRBJ2-3 provide the parts outside the CDR3, is KAGVTQTPRYLIKTRGQQVTLSCSPISGHRSVSWYQQTPGQGLQFLFEYFSETQRNKGNFPGRFSGRQFSNSRSEMNVSTLELGDSALYLCASSFGGALLGDTQYFGPGTRLTVL.

This rearrangement joins TRBV18 to TRBJ2-3; 11 bases align to TRBD2. This CDR3 has 15 residues. V lost 3 bases and J lost 4; bases outside the gene matches: 3. Germline V gene sequence: CDR1 KGHSH, CDR2 LQKENI. The CDR3 spells CASSPTSGKADTQYF. DNA for the CDR3: TGTGCCAGCTCACCGACTAGCGGGAAGGCAGATACGCAGTATTTT.

This clone was recorded once. V and J are TRBV6-5 and TRBJ2-1; 7 bases match TRBD1. Germline values: CDR1 MNHEY, CDR2 SVGAGI. V was clipped by 5 bases and J by 5 bases; unmatched bases: 3. The CDR3 has 13 amino acids. The DNA for the CDR3 is TGTGCCAGCAGTGACAGGGTGGACAATGAGCAGTTCTTC. The encoded protein is CASSDRVDNEQFF.

The chain uses TRBV29-1 and TRBJ1-5; a weak D match, TRBD1 (6 bases). Per germline, CDR1 SQVTM and CDR2 ANQGSEA. CDR3 size: 13 residues. Trimming took off 5 bases at V and 0 bases at J, with 8 bases between the two ends. The CDR3 DNA reads TGCAGCGTTTCAGGGGATAGCAATCAGCCCCAGCATTTT. This codes for CSVSGDSNQPQHF.

The V call is TRBV6-5, the J call TRBJ2-5; no clear D gene. Germline V gene lookup returns CDR1 MNHEY and CDR2 SVGAGI. The CDR3 sequence is 12 residues long. Between the trimmed V and J ends, which lost 8 bases and 5 bases, there was a span of 12 bases. CDR3 nucleotide sequence: TGTGCCAGCGTGGGTAGCCATGAGACCCAGTACTTC. Its translation is CASVGSHETQYF.

The J gene is TRBJ2-1, the V gene TRBV25-1; 8 positions agree with TRBD2. Germline lookup yields CDR1 MGHDK and CDR2 SYGVNS. The CDR3 totals 15 residues. Trimming removed 2 bases from V and 6 bases from J; junction bases left unmatched: 6. DNA of the CDR3: TGTGCCAGCAGTGAAACCGGGACTAGGTTCAATGAGCAGTTCTTC. Translation: CASSETGTRFNEQFF.

The gene calls are TRBV6-5 and TRBJ1-5; tentative D call: TRBD1 (6 bases). This CDR3 comprises 15 residues. V was cut by 6 bases and J by 6 bases, with 18 bases left in between. The germline gives CDR1 MNHEY, CDR2 SVGAGI. CDR3 in DNA: TGTGCCAGCAGGCCCCTGCTAGGGGGGGGTCAGCCCCAGCATTTT. Translation gives CASRPLLGGGQPQHF.

The chain is built from TRBV7-9 and TRBJ1-1; D remains ambiguous. CDR1 SEHNR and CDR2 FQNEAQ come from the germline V gene (reference sequence). CDR3 size: 13 residues. V gave up 6 bases and J gave up 3 bases, with 11 bases separating them. The CDR3 coding sequence is TGTGCCAGCAGGACTCTCGGATACACTGAAGCTTTCTTT. It is translated as CASRTLGYTEAFF.

The V call is TRBV10-3, the J call TRBJ2-1, with TRBD1 matching 9 bases. There are 15 residues in the CDR3. V shed 6 bases and J 6 bases; nucleotides not matched to a gene: 9. Germline V gene sequence: CDR1 ENHRY, CDR2 SYGVKD. The CDR3: CAISPGQGQGNEQFF. The CDR3 nucleotides are TGTGCCATCAGCCCGGGACAGGGTCAAGGCAATGAGCAGTTCTTC.

This clone was found once. The genes are TRBV5-1 and TRBJ2-7; 9 positions match TRBD1. In germline, CDR1 is SGHRS, CDR2 YFSETQ. V lost 7 bases, J lost 3 bases, and 8 bases stayed unmatched. CDR3 length: 14 amino acids. The CDR3 protein is CASGLGTGFYEQYF. DNA of the CDR3: TGCGCCAGCGGCCTCGGGACAGGGTTCTACGAGCAGTACTTC. Based on the CDR3 plus reference TRBV5-1 and TRBJ2-7, the full variable domain is KAGVTQTPRYLIKTRGQQVTLSCSPISGHRSVSWYQQTPGQGLQFLFEYFSETQRNKGNFPGRFSGRQFSNSRSEMNVSTLELGDSALYLCASGLGTGFYEQYFGPGTRLTVT.

The V gene is TRBV9, the J gene TRBJ2-3; D tentatively fits TRBD1 or TRBD2 (5 bases each). The V gene lost 2 bases and the J gene lost 0 bases, with 10 bases spanning the gap. Germline V gene sequence: CDR1 SGDLS, CDR2 YYNGEE. This CDR3 is built from 15 residues. The CDR3 is CASSVQGGSTDTQYF. The CDR3 region has the DNA TGTGCCAGCAGCGTGCAGGGCGGGAGCACAGATACGCAGTATTTT. The full variable domain, with the rest looked up from reference TRBV9 and TRBJ2-3, is DSGVTQTPKHLITATGQRVTLRCSPRSGDLSVYWYQQSLDQGLQFLIQYYNGEERAKGNILERFSAQQFPDLHSELNLSSLELGDSALYFCASSVQGGSTDTQYFGPGTRLTVL.

V usage is TRBV27 and J usage is TRBJ2-2; D perhaps matches TRBD2 (5 bases). The V and J ends lost 2 bases and 3 bases respectively, with 16 bases between them. The length of the CDR3 is 17 residues. CDR1 and CDR2 from the germline V gene are MNHEY and SMNVEV (reference sequence). In nucleotides, the CDR3 is TGTGCCAGCAGTTTACGTGAAGTTAGCGCATACACCGGGGAGCTGTTTTTT. It encodes CASSLREVSAYTGELFF.

This clone was recorded once. The chain links TRBV30 to TRBJ2-5; 11 positions agree with TRBD2. This CDR3 has 13 residues. Germline V lookup: CDR1 GTSNPN, CDR2 SVGIG (reference sequence). The V gene end was trimmed by 6 bases and the J gene end by 4 bases; junction bases not matched to a gene: 4. CDR3 in DNA: TGTGCCTGTTTAGCGGGAGGGGGAGAGACCCAGTACTTC. It translates to CACLAGGGETQYF.

In its sample, this clone was seen once. This chain uses TRBV5-1 with TRBJ2-3; 11 bases map to TRBD2. CDR1 SGHRS and CDR2 YFSETQ come from the germline V gene. The V segment lost 0 bases and the J segment 3 bases; nucleotides outside the gene matches: 0. CDR3 size: 15 residues. The CDR3 sequence is CASSLGLAGTDTQYF. CDR3 bases: TGCGCCAGCAGCTTGGGACTAGCGGGAACAGATACGCAGTATTTT.

This sequence joins TRBV18 and TRBJ2-2, with a tentative D call TRBD2 (6 bases). From germline, CDR1 is KGHSH and CDR2 LQKENI. The CDR3 loop spans 13 amino acids. V shed 1 base and J shed 7 bases, with 7 bases lying between them. CDR3 loop: CASSPRGGGELFF. The CDR3 DNA is TGTGCCAGCTCACCACGGGGAGGCGGGGAGCTGTTTTTT.

The rearrangement links TRBV11-2 to TRBJ1-6; D not resolved. V lost 1 base and J 9 bases, leaving 13 bases between the germline ends. The CDR3 length is 15 residues. Germline values: CDR1 SGHAT, CDR2 FQNNGV. The CDR3 DNA is TGTGCCAGCAGCTTAGTGGTGGGAGGAGGTTCACCCCTCCACTTT. This sequence encodes CASSLVVGGGSPLHF.

V and J are TRBV13 and TRBJ2-5, with D possibly being TRBD2 (6 bases). The CDR3 covers 14 residues. The germline V gene has CDR1 PRHDT and CDR2 FYEKMQ (reference sequence). The V end lost 2 bases, the J end lost 2 bases, and 9 bases lay between the germline ends. CDR3 coding DNA: TGTGCCAGCAGCTTAACTAGCCGACAAGAGACCCAGTACTTC. It codes for CASSLTSRQETQYF.

The chain has TRBV7-3 and TRBJ1-1; the D gene is possibly TRBD1 (5 bases). CDR1 and CDR2 (germline): SGHTA, FQGTGA. V shed 2 bases and J shed 4 bases, with 11 bases lying between them. This CDR3 has 14 amino acids. DNA of the CDR3: TGTGCCAGCAGCTTAGTGTTTGGGGGCACTGAAGCTTTCTTT. The encoded protein is CASSLVFGGTEAFF.

The chain combines TRBV6-5 with TRBJ2-7; D remains unclear. Germline V gene lookup returns CDR1 MNHEY and CDR2 SVGAGI. The CDR3 is 13 amino acids. V lost 0 bases and J lost 5, with 8 bases in between. The CDR3, as DNA: TGTGCCAGCAGTTACTCCCTCGATGACGAGCAGTACTTC. Encoded protein: CASSYSLDDEQYF.

This rearrangement joins TRBV27 to TRBJ1-2; 9 nucleotides match TRBD1. Losses at the gene ends were 11 bases for V and 8 bases for J; bases not matched to a gene: 9. Per germline, CDR1 MNHEY and CDR2 SMNVEV (reference sequence). The CDR3 contains 12 residues. CDR3 sequence: CAESGTGTGYTF. CDR3 coding DNA: TGTGCCGAATCCGGGACAGGGACGGGCTACACCTTC.